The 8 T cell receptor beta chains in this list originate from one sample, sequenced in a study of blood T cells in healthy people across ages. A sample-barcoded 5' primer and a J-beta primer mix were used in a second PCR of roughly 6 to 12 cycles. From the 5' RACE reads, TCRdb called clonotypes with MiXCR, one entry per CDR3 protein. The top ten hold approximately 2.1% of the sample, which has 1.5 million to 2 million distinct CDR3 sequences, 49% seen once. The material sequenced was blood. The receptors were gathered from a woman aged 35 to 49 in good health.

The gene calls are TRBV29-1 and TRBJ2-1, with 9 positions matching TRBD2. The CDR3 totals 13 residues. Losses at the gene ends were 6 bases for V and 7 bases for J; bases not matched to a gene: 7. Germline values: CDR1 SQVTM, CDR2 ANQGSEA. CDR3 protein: CSVAGGSVNEQFF. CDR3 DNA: TGCAGCGTAGCGGGGGGCTCCGTAAATGAGCAGTTCTTC.

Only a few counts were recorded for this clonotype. The CDR3 protein is CASSPGRGNTQYF. DNA for the CDR3: TGTGCCAGCAGTCCCGGACGGGGAAATACGCAGTATTTT. V gene TRBV27 combines with J gene TRBJ2-3; D possibly corresponds to TRBD2 (5 bases). This CDR3 region has 13 residues. Trimming took off 5 bases at V and 7 bases at J, with 13 bases between the two ends. CDR1 is MNHEY, CDR2 SMNVEV, per germline (reference sequence).

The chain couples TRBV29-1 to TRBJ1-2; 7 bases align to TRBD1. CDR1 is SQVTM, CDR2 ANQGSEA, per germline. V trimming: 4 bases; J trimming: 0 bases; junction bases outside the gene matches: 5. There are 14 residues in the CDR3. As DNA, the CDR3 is TGCAGCGTTGGTGACAGGGCCCCTAACTATGGCTACACCTTC. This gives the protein CSVGDRAPNYGYTF. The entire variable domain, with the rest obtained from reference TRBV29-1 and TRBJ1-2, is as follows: SAVISQKPSRDICQRGTSLTIQCQVDSQVTMMFWYRQQPGQSLTLIATANQGSEATYESGFVIDKFPISRPNLTFSTLTVSNMSPEDSSIYLCSVGDRAPNYGYTFGSGTRLTVV.

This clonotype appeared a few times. The CDR3 DNA sequence: TGTGCCAGTGGGGGGCTAGCGGGGGAGACCCAGTACTTC. Its translation is CASGGLAGETQYF. The gene calls are TRBV6-5 and TRBJ2-7, with TRBD2 matching over 9 bases. The J call may be in error: the DNA end matches TRBJ2-5 better. Germline V gene sequence: CDR1 MNHEY, CDR2 SVGAGI. The CDR3 loop spans 13 amino acids.

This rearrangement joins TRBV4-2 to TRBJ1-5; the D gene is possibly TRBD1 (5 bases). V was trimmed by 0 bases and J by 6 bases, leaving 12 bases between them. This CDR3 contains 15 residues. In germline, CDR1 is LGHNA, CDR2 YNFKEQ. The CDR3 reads CASSQDETGGQPQHF. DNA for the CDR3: TGTGCCAGCAGCCAAGATGAGACCGGGGGTCAGCCCCAGCATTTT.

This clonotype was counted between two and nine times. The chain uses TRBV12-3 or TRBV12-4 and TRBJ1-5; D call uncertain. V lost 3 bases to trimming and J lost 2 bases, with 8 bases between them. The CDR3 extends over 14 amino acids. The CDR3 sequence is CASSFLDGNQPQHF. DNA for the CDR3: TGTGCCAGCAGTTTCCTGGACGGCAATCAGCCCCAGCATTTT.

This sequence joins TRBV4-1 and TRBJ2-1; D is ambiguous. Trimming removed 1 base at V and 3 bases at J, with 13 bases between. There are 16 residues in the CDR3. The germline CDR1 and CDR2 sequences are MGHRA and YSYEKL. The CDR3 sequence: CASSQVDLVVYNEQFF. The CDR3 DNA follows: TGCGCCAGCAGCCAAGTCGATCTAGTAGTCTACAATGAGCAGTTCTTC.

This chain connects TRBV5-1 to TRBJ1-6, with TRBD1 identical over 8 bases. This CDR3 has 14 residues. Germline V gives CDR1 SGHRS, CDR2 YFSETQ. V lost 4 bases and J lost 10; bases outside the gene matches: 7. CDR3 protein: CASSRPDRDSPLHF. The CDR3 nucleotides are TGCGCCAGCAGCAGACCGGACAGGGACTCACCCCTCCACTTT.